The rows below give T cell receptor beta chains drawn from one sample of a study of CD8+ T cells in alopecia areata. The assay was immunoSEQ multiplex PCR, and TCRdb's table has in-frame clones only and misses some. The sample holds roughly 200,000 clones, approximately 56% seen once. This specimen consisted of CD4+ T cells sorted from blood, obtained at week 4, from a patient treated with tofacitinib. The receptors derive from a human donor with alopecia areata. The CDR3 runs from the conserved cysteine through the conserved F or W. The order of the fields is clone size, J gene, D gene, CDR3 length, V gene, CDR3 DNA, CDR3 protein. D genes are given only for firm matches. The listing skips clone size in some rows; elsewhere it reads once, few, many or a size class.

abundance: few; j_gene: TRBJ2-1; d_gene: NA; len: 14; v_gene: TRBV30; CDR3nt: TGTGCCTGGAGTGACTATCACTCCTACAATGAGCAGTTCTTC; CDR3aa: CAWSDYHSYNEQFF
abundance: few; j_gene: TRBJ1-2; d_gene: NA; len: 13; v_gene: TRBV6-6; CDR3nt: TGTGCCAGCAGTAACCGGGACCGCCGTATGGGCACCTTC; CDR3aa: CASSNRDRRMGTF
abundance: once; j_gene: TRBJ2-6; d_gene: NA; len: 15; v_gene: TRBV7-2; CDR3nt: TGTGCCAGCAGCTTAGTTGACTCTGGGGCCAACGTCCTGACTTTC; CDR3aa: CASSLVDSGANVLTF
abundance: NA; j_gene: TRBJ2-3; d_gene: NA; len: 12; v_gene: TRBV30; CDR3nt: TGTGCCTGGACCGGGACGGCAGATACGCAGTATTTT; CDR3aa: CAWTGTADTQYF
abundance: NA; j_gene: TRBJ2-5; d_gene: TRBD1; len: 16; v_gene: TRBV15; CDR3nt: TGTGCCACCAGCAGTTCAAGGACAGGGGGACAAGAGACCCAGTACTTC; CDR3aa: CATSSSRTGGQETQYF
abundance: NA; j_gene: TRBJ1-1; d_gene: NA; len: 15; v_gene: TRBV30; CDR3nt: TGTGCCTGGAGCCCCCTTGGGCTGACCAACACTGAAGCTTTCTTT; CDR3aa: CAWSPLGLTNTEAFF
abundance: NA; j_gene: TRBJ2-3; d_gene: NA; len: 11; v_gene: TRBV29-1; CDR3nt: TGCAGCGGAGAGGGAATTAATACGCAGTATTTT; CDR3aa: CSGEGINTQYF
abundance: NA; j_gene: TRBJ1-6; d_gene: NA; len: 16; v_gene: TRBV4-2; CDR3nt: TGTGCCAGCAGCCAAGACCCGGGGCAGGTAAATTCACCCCTCCACTTT; CDR3aa: CASSQDPGQVNSPLHF
abundance: NA; j_gene: TRBJ1-5; d_gene: NA; len: 12; v_gene: TRBV7-9; CDR3nt: TGTGCCAGCAGCTTTGGCCATCAGCCCCAGCATTTT; CDR3aa: CASSFGHQPQHF
abundance: NA; j_gene: TRBJ2-5; d_gene: NA; len: 13; v_gene: TRBV5-4; CDR3nt: TGTGCCAGCAGCTCAAGGACGGAAGAGACCCAGTACTTC; CDR3aa: CASSSRTEETQYF
abundance: NA; j_gene: TRBJ1-1; d_gene: NA; len: 15; v_gene: TRBV27; CDR3nt: TGTGCCAGCAGTTTCAGCGGGACTCCAGGGGCTGAAGCTTTCTTT; CDR3aa: CASSFSGTPGAEAFF
abundance: few; j_gene: TRBJ2-2; d_gene: TRBD1; len: 16; v_gene: TRBV7-2; CDR3nt: TGTGCCAGCAGCTTAATGGGGACAGGGTATACCGGGGAGCTGTTTTTT; CDR3aa: CASSLMGTGYTGELFF
abundance: NA; j_gene: TRBJ2-5; d_gene: NA; len: 16; v_gene: TRBV7-2; CDR3nt: TGTGCCAGCAGCTTACGGCAGGACGGTGGACAAGAGACCCAGTACTTC; CDR3aa: CASSLRQDGGQETQYF
abundance: NA; j_gene: TRBJ2-1; d_gene: NA; len: 11; v_gene: TRBV6-5; CDR3nt: TGTGCCAGCAAAAATCGCGGTGAGCAGTTCTTC; CDR3aa: CASKNRGEQFF
abundance: few; j_gene: TRBJ1-2; d_gene: NA; len: 12; v_gene: TRBV12-5; CDR3nt: TGTGCTAGTGGTTTCTGGAACTATGGCTACACCTTC; CDR3aa: CASGFWNYGYTF
abundance: NA; j_gene: TRBJ1-6; d_gene: TRBD1; len: 13; v_gene: TRBV30; CDR3nt: TGTGCCTATACGGGACAGGGGAATTCACCCCTCCACTTT; CDR3aa: CAYTGQGNSPLHF
abundance: few; j_gene: TRBJ1-4; d_gene: NA; len: 15; v_gene: TRBV18; CDR3nt: TGTGCCAGCTCACCTGACGGTGCAACTAATGAAAAACTGTTTTTT; CDR3aa: CASSPDGATNEKLFF
abundance: NA; j_gene: TRBJ2-7; d_gene: NA; len: 13; v_gene: TRBV29-1; CDR3nt: TGCAGCGTTGCGGGTTTGGGATCCTACGAGCAGTACTTC; CDR3aa: CSVAGLGSYEQYF
abundance: NA; j_gene: TRBJ1-2; d_gene: NA; len: 12; v_gene: TRBV29-1; CDR3nt: TGCAGCGTTTCTACAGGGAACTATGGCTACACCTTC; CDR3aa: CSVSTGNYGYTF